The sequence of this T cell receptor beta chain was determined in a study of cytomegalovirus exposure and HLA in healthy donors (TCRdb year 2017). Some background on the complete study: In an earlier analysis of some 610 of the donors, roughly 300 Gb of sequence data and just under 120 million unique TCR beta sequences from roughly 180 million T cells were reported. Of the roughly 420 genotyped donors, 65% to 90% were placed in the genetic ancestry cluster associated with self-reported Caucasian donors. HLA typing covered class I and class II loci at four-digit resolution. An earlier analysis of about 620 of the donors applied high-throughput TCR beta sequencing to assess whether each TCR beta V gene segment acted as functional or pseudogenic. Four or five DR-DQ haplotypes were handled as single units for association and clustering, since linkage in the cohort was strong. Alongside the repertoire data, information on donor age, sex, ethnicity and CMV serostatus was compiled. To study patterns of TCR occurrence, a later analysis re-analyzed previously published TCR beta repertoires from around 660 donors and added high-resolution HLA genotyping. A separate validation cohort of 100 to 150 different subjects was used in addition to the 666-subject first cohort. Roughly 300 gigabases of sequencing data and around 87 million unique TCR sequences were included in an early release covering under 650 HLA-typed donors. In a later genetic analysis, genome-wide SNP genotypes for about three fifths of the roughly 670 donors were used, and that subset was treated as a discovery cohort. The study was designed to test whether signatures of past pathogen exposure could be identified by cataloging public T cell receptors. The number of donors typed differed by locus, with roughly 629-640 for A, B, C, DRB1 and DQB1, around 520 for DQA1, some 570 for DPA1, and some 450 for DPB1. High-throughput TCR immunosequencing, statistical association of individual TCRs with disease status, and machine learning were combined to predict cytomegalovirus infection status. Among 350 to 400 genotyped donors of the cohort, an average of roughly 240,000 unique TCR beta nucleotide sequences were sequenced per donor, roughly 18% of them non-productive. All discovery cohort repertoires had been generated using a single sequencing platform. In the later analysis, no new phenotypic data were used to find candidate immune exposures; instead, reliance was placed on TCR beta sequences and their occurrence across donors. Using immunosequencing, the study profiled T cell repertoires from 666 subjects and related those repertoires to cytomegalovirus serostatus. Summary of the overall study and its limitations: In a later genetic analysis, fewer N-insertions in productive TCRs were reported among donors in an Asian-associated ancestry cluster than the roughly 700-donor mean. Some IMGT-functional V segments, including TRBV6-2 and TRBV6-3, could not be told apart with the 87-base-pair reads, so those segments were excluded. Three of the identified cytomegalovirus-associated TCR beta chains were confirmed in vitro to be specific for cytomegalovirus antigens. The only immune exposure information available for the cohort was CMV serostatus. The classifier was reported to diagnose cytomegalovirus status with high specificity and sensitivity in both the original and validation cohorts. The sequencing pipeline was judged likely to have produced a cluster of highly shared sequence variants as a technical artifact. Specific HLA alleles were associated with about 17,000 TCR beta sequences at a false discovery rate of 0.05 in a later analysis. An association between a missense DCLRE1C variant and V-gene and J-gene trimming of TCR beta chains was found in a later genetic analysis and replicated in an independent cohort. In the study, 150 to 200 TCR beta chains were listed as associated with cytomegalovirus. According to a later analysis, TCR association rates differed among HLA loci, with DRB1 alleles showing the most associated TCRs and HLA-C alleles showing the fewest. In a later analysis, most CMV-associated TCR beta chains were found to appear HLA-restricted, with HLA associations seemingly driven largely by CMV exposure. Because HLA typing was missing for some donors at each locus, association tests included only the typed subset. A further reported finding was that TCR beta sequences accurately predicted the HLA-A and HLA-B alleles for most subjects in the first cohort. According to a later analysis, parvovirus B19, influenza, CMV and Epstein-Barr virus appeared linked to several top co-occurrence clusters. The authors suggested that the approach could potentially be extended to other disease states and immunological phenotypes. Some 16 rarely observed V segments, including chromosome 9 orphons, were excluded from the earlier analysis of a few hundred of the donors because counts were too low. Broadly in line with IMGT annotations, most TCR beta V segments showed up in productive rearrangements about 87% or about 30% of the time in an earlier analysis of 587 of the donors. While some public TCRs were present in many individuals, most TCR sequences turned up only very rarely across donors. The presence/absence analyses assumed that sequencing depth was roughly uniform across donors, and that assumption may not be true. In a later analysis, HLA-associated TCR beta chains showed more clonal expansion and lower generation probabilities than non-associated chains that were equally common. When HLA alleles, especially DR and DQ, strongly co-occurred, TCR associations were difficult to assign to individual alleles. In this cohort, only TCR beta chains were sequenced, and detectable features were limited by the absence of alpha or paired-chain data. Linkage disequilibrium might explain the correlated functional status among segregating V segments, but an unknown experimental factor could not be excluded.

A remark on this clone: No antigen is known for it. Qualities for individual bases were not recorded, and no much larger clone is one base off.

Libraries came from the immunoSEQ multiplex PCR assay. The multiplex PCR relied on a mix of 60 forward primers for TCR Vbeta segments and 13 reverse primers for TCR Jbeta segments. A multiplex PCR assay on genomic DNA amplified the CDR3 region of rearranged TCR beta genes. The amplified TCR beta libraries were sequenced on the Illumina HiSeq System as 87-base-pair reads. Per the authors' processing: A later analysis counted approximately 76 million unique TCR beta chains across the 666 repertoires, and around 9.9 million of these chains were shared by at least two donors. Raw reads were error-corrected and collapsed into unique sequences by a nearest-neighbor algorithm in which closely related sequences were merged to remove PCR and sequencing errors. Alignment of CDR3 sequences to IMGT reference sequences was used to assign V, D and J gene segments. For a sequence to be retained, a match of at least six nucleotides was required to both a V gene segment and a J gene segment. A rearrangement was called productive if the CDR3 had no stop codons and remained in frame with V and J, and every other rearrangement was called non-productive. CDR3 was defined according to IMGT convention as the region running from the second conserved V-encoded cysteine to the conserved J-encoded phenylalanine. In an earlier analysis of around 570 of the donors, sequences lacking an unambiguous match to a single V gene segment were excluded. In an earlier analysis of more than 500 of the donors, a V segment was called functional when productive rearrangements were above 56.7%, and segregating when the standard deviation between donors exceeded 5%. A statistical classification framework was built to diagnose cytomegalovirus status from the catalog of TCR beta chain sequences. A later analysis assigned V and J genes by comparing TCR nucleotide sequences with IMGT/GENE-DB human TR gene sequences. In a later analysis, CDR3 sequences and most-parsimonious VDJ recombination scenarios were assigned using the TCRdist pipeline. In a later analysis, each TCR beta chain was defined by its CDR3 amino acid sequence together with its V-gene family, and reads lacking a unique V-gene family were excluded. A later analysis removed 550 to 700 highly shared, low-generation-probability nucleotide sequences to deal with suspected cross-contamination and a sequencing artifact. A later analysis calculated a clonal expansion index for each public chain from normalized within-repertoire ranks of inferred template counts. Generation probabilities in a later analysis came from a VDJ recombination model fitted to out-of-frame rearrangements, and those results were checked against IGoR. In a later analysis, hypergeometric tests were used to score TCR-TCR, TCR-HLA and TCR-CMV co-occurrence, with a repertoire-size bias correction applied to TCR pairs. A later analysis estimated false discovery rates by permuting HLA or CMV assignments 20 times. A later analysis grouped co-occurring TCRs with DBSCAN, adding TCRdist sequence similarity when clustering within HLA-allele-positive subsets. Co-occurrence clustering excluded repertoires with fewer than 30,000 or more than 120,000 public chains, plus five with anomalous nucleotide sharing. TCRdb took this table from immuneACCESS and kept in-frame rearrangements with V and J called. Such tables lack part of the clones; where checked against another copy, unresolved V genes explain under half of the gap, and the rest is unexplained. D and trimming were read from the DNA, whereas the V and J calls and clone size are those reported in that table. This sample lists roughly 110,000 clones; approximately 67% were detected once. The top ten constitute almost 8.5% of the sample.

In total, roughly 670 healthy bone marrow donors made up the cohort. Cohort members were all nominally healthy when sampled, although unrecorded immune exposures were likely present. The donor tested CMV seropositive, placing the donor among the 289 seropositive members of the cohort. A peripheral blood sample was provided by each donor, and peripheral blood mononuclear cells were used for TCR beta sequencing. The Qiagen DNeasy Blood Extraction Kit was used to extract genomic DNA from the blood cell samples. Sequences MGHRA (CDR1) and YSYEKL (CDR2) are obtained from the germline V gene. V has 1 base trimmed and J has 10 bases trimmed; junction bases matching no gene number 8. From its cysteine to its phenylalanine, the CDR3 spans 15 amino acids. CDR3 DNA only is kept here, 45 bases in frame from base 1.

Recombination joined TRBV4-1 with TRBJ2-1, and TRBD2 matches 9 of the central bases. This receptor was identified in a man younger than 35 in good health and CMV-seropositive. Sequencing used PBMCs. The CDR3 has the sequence CASSQAGGGAGEQFF. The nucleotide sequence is TGCGCCAGCAGCCAAGCCGGCGGGGGGGCCGGAGAGCAGTTCTTC.